Below are 30 T cell receptor beta chains sequenced from a single sample in a study of blood T cell repertoires in COVID-19. The assay was immunoSEQ multiplex PCR, and TCRdb's table has in-frame clones only and misses some. The data show approximately 170,000 clones, approximately 80% seen once. Material: peripheral blood. The receptors derive from a woman aged 45-65 years with acute or convalescent COVID-19.

A single count supports this clone. This rearrangement joins TRBV28 to TRBJ2-2; D possibly corresponds to TRBD1 (6 bases). Looked up from germline, CDR1 is MDHEN and CDR2 is SYDVKM. CDR3 length: 14 residues. The germline V and J ends were trimmed by 7 bases and 4 bases, with 13 bases remaining between them. The DNA of the CDR3 is TGTGCCAGCATCTCACAGGGCCGCACCGGGGAGCTGTTTTTT. It codes for CASISQGRTGELFF.

V is TRBV3-1 (or the pseudogene TRBV3-2) and J is TRBJ1-3; the D gene is possibly TRBD1 (5 bases). Germline-derived CDR1 and CDR2 are LGHDT and YNNKEL (reference sequence). V was clipped by 3 bases and J by 4 bases, with 16 bases between them. This CDR3 has 16 residues. CDR3 coding DNA: TGTGCCAGCAGCCAGCGTCCAGGGTCACTGGGAAACACCATATATTTT. This codes for CASSQRPGSLGNTIYF.

V is TRBV5-6 and J is TRBJ1-6, with TRBD1 identical over 7 bases. The CDR3 loop spans 15 amino acids. From germline, CDR1 is SGHDT and CDR2 YYEEEE. Trimming cost V 4 bases and J 7 bases; bases outside gene matches: 8. CDR3 residues: CASSPLDRENSPLHF. The CDR3 coding sequence is TGTGCCAGCAGCCCACTCGACAGGGAAAATTCACCCCTCCACTTT.

This clone is a singleton in its sample. The rearrangement links TRBV21-1 to TRBJ1-2. TRBV21-1 is given as a pseudogene. This CDR3 is 19 amino acids long. The CDR3 coding sequence is TGTGCCAGCAGCAAAGAGGTTAGGGGGGGCACGGGTAGGAACTATGGCTACACCTTC. Its protein product is CASSKEVRGGTGRNYGYTF.

This chain uses TRBV27 with TRBJ2-3; D is perhaps TRBD2 (6 bases). The CDR3 totals 14 residues. Germline lookup yields CDR1 MNHEY and CDR2 SMNVEV (reference sequence). V lost 6 bases and J lost 1, with 11 bases in between. CDR3 sequence (DNA): TGTGCCAGCAGGCGGGACTTACGCACAGATACGCAGTATTTT. This encodes CASRRDLRTDTQYF.

The chain joins TRBV7-2 to TRBJ1-5; D unresolved. The CDR3 is 14 amino acids. V lost 2 bases to trimming and J lost 11 bases, with 16 bases between them. Germline values: CDR1 SGHTA, CDR2 FQGNSA. The CDR3 sequence: CASSLSQANRAQHF. The CDR3 DNA follows: TGTGCCAGCAGCTTATCACAAGCCAACCGGGCCCAGCATTTT.

The chain employs TRBV28 and TRBJ1-3; D possibly corresponds to TRBD1 (5 bases). Trimming took 6 bases from V and 4 from J, leaving 13 bases between them. From germline, CDR1 is MDHEN and CDR2 SYDVKM. This CDR3 contains 14 residues. The CDR3 DNA sequence: TGTGCCAGCAGCCGCGGGGGGGAGGGAAACACCATATATTTT. This gives the protein CASSRGGEGNTIYF. Filled out from reference TRBV28 and TRBJ1-3, the complete variable domain reads DVKVTQSSRYLVKRTGEKVFLECVQDMDHENMFWYRQDPGLGLRLIYFSYDVKMKEKGDIPEGYSVSREKKERFSLILESASTNQTSMYLCASSRGGEGNTIYFGEGSWLTVV.

The J gene is TRBJ1-3, the V gene TRBV6-1; no definite D call. Deletions cut 1 base from V and 2 bases from J, with 6 bases between. The CDR3 is 14 residues long. Germline V lookup: CDR1 MNHNS, CDR2 SASEGT. CDR3 in amino acids: CASSEEIAGNTIYF. The CDR3, as DNA: TGTGCCAGCAGTGAAGAGATAGCTGGAAACACCATATATTTT.

The chain is built from TRBV7-6 and TRBJ2-2; weak D call: TRBD1 (6 bases). This CDR3 has 16 amino acids. Deletions cut 5 bases from V and 0 bases from J, with 13 bases between. CDR1 is SGHVS, CDR2 FNYEAQ, per germline. Written as DNA, the CDR3 is TGTGCCAGCAGCCTTACGACAGGCTCGAACACCGGGGAGCTGTTTTTT. As protein: CASSLTTGSNTGELFF.

The chain combines TRBV19 with TRBJ2-3; possible D gene TRBD2, 6 bases. The germline V gene has CDR1 LNHDA and CDR2 SQIVND (reference sequence). The CDR3 is 16 residues long. Trimming shortened V by 3 bases and J by 2 bases, and 15 bases separated the two germline ends. CDR3 DNA: TGTGCCAGTAGTATTTCAAAGAGCGGGTCCACAGATACGCAGTATTTT. Translation gives CASSISKSGSTDTQYF.

The rearrangement joins TRBV9 to TRBJ1-6; D not certain. Per the germline V gene, CDR1 is SGDLS and CDR2 is YYNGEE. Trimming removed 3 bases from V and 10 bases from J, with 8 bases in between. This CDR3 is 12 amino acids long. The CDR3 nucleotides are TGTGCCAGCAGCGCCGGGTCCTCACCCCTCCACTTT. Protein product: CASSAGSSPLHF.

V gene TRBV4-1 combines with J gene TRBJ2-3, with a possible D match to TRBD1 (7 bases). This CDR3 comprises 15 residues. V was shortened by 4 bases and J by 4 bases, with 15 bases between the two germline ends. The germline gives CDR1 MGHRA, CDR2 YSYEKL. The CDR3 nucleotides read TGCGCCAGCAGCCCCCTCCAGGGGGAGGCAGATACGCAGTATTTT. Translation gives CASSPLQGEADTQYF.

The chain uses TRBV12-3 or TRBV12-4 and TRBJ1-2; D gene unclear. V dropped 2 bases and J dropped 6 bases, with 4 bases sitting between them. The CDR3 extends over 11 amino acids. The CDR3 loop is CASSLLHGYTF. The CDR3 DNA is TGTGCCAGCAGTTTACTTCATGGCTACACCTTC.

The V and J genes are TRBV5-5 and TRBJ2-3; D is unresolved. The CDR3 is made up of 12 amino acids. The V gene's germline CDR1 is SGHKS and CDR2 YYEKEE (reference sequence). The ends were cut back, 4 bases at V and 11 bases at J, with 14 bases in the middle. CDR3 nucleotide sequence: TGTGCCAGCAGCCCCGCCTTGCCGAGGCAGTATTTT. It encodes CASSPALPRQYF.

V usage is TRBV5-1 and J usage is TRBJ1-4, with 12 bases identical to TRBD1. There are 16 residues in the CDR3. CDR1 SGHRS and CDR2 YFSETQ come from the germline V gene. Trimming took 4 bases from V and 3 from J; bases not matched to a gene: 4. The CDR3 nucleotides are TGCGCCAGCAGCCAGGGACAGGGGGCTGCTAATGAAAAACTGTTTTTT. Its translation: CASSQGQGAANEKLFF.

The J gene is TRBJ2-7, the V gene TRBV28, with 15 bases fitting TRBD2. Germline-derived CDR1 and CDR2 are MDHEN and SYDVKM. The trim removed 2 bases at V and 4 bases at J, leaving 0 bases unmatched. The CDR3 is made up of 15 amino acids. In DNA, the CDR3 is TGTGCCAGCAGTTTAGGACTAGCGGGAGGGTACGAGCAGTACTTC. Its protein product is CASSLGLAGGYEQYF.

The CDR3 region is CASSFNSGQKETQYF. The DNA for the CDR3 is TGTGCCAGCAGCTTCAATAGTGGACAGAAAGAGACCCAGTACTTC. The rearrangement links TRBV7-8 to TRBJ2-5, with D possibly matching TRBD1 (6 bases). The CDR3 spans 15 residues. Trimming pared 3 bases from V and 3 bases from J, leaving 14 bases between. Germline CDR1 and CDR2: SGHVS and FQNEAQ. Full variable domain (missing parts from reference TRBV7-8 and TRBJ2-5): GAGVSQSPRYKVAKRGQDVALRCDPISGHVSLFWYQQALGQGPEFLTYFQNEAQLDKSGLPSDRFFAERPEGSVSTLKIQRTQQEDSAVYLCASSFNSGQKETQYFGPGTRLLVL.

In this sample, this clone turned up a few times. The rearrangement joins TRBV11-2 to TRBJ1-3, with unresolved D. Germline CDR1 is SGHAT and CDR2 is FQNNGV. The CDR3 loop spans 15 amino acids. Between the trimmed V and J ends, which lost 0 bases and 1 base, there was a span of 7 bases. The CDR3 DNA reads as TGTGCCAGCAGCTTAGACTCCGGTTCTGGAAACACCATATATTTT. Translated: CASSLDSGSGNTIYF.

The rearrangement joins TRBV10-3 to TRBJ2-2; 9 nucleotides line up with TRBD1. This CDR3 comprises 16 residues. Trimming at V came to 6 bases and at J to 6 bases, leaving 11 bases not matched to a gene. Germline CDR1 ENHRY, CDR2 SYGVKD. CDR3 in amino acids: CAISPGQGVEAGELFF. Here the CDR3 DNA reads TGTGCCATCAGCCCGGGACAGGGCGTCGAGGCCGGGGAGCTGTTTTTT.

This sequence joins TRBV18 and TRBJ1-6, with D unresolved. The germline V gene has CDR1 KGHSH and CDR2 LQKENI. Trimming removed 4 bases at V and 10 bases at J, with 8 bases between. The CDR3 extends over 12 amino acids. The CDR3 sequence is CASSQSRSPLHF. The CDR3 DNA is TGTGCCAGCTCACAGTCGAGATCACCCCTCCACTTT.

V gene TRBV6-2 or TRBV6-3 combines with J gene TRBJ2-1; 9 nucleotides match TRBD2. Trimming at V came to 2 bases and at J to 6 bases, leaving 5 bases not matched to a gene. The CDR3 has 15 residues. Per the germline V gene, CDR1 is MNHEY and CDR2 is SVGEGT. CDR3 DNA: TGTGCCAGCAGTTACAATAGCGGGGGCCCCAATGAGCAGTTCTTC. Translation: CASSYNSGGPNEQFF.

This clone came up once. The gene calls are TRBV5-1 and TRBJ1-2; 10 bases fit TRBD1. CDR3 length: 13 amino acids. With V trimmed by 7 bases and J by 8 bases, 8 bases remained unmatched. Germline V gives CDR1 SGHRS, CDR2 YFSETQ. The CDR3 DNA reads as TGCGCCAGCCGAAATGGGGACAGGGGCGGCTACACCTTC. Translating it yields CASRNGDRGGYTF. Full variable domain (rest looked up from reference TRBV5-1 and TRBJ1-2): KAGVTQTPRYLIKTRGQQVTLSCSPISGHRSVSWYQQTPGQGLQFLFEYFSETQRNKGNFPGRFSGRQFSNSRSEMNVSTLELGDSALYLCASRNGDRGGYTFGSGTRLTVV.

This sequence joins TRBV6-5 and TRBJ2-7; 7 nucleotides align to TRBD1. Trimming took 7 bases from V and 4 from J; bases not matched to a gene: 13. Germline CDR1 reads MNHEY; CDR2 reads SVGAGI. This CDR3 spans 15 amino acids. CDR3 sequence reads: CASTEGLTGLYEQYF. In nucleotides, the CDR3 is TGTGCCAGCACCGAAGGGTTGACAGGGTTGTACGAGCAGTACTTC.

The gene calls are TRBV7-2 and TRBJ2-3; D is ambiguous. CDR1 is SGHTA, CDR2 FQGNSA, per germline. CDR3 length: 14 residues. Trimming cost V 8 bases and J 3 bases, with 15 bases left between them. CDR3 amino acids: CASAARLRTDTQYF. CDR3 nucleotides: TGTGCCAGCGCCGCCCGACTGAGGACAGATACGCAGTATTTT.

The chain has TRBV19 and TRBJ1-5; 9 bases line up with TRBD1. The germline V gene encodes CDR1 LNHDA and CDR2 SQIVND (reference sequence). J lost 2 bases, V lost 6 bases, and 5 bases had no gene match. CDR3 length equals 15 residues. CDR3: CASRATGGGNQPQHF. CDR3 bases: TGTGCCAGTAGAGCGACAGGGGGTGGCAATCAGCCCCAGCATTTT.

The V gene is TRBV29-1, the J gene TRBJ2-7, with 11 bases aligning to TRBD1. V shed 4 bases and J 6 bases; nucleotides not matched to a gene: 5. CDR1 SQVTM and CDR2 ANQGSEA come from the germline V gene. The CDR3 is 13 residues long. DNA for the CDR3: TGCAGCGTTGTGTGGACAGGGGGCGTCGAGCAGTACTTC. Translating it yields CSVVWTGGVEQYF.

The chain joins TRBV29-1 to TRBJ1-1; D uncertain. Germline V lookup: CDR1 SQVTM, CDR2 ANQGSEA. The V and J ends lost 7 bases and 2 bases respectively, with 5 bases between them. The CDR3 is 10 amino acids. CDR3 amino acids: CSAANTEAFF. The CDR3 region has the DNA TGCAGCGCGGCAAACACTGAAGCTTTCTTT. The variable domain in full, with the rest retrieved from reference TRBV29-1 and TRBJ1-1, is SAVISQKPSRDICQRGTSLTIQCQVDSQVTMMFWYRQQPGQSLTLIATANQGSEATYESGFVIDKFPISRPNLTFSTLTVSNMSPEDSSIYLCSAANTEAFFGQGTRLTVV.

This clone was seen a handful of times. The gene calls are TRBV6-5 and TRBJ2-7; D is possibly TRBD1 (6 bases). V gave up 6 bases and J gave up 2 bases, with 17 bases separating them. This CDR3 spans 15 amino acids. Germline CDR1 reads MNHEY; CDR2 reads SVGAGI. The CDR3 region has the DNA TGTGCCAGCAGACCCAGACAGGACCCGGCCTACGAGCAGTACTTC. Translating gives CASRPRQDPAYEQYF.

V is TRBV27 and J is TRBJ2-1, with 15 bases that match TRBD2. The CDR3 length is 18 residues. Trimming at V came to 5 bases and at J to 5 bases, leaving 10 bases not matched to a gene. Germline assignment: CDR1 MNHEY and CDR2 SMNVEV (reference sequence). As DNA, the CDR3 is TGTGCCAGCAGTACCCTACCGGGACTAGCGGGGGGCCACAATGAGCAGTTCTTC. This encodes CASSTLPGLAGGHNEQFF.

The chain recombines TRBV18 with TRBJ1-3; D gene uncertain. Between the trimmed V and J ends, which lost 3 bases and 0 bases, there was a span of 12 bases. Germline-derived CDR1 and CDR2 are KGHSH and LQKENI. The CDR3 spans 16 residues. CDR3 DNA: TGTGCCAGCTCACCCCCTCTACAGAGCTCTGGAAACACCATATATTTT. It codes for CASSPPLQSSGNTIYF.